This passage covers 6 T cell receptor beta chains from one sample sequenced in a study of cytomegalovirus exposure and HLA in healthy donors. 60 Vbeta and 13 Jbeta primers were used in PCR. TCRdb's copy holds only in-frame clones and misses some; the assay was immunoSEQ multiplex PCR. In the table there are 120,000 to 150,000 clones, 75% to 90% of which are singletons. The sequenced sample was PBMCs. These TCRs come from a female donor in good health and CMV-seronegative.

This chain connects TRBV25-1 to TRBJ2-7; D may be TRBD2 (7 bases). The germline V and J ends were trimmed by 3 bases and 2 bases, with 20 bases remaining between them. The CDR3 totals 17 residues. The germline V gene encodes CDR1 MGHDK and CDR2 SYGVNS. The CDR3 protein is CASSDDEVFGGPYEQYF. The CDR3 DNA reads TGTGCCAGCAGTGACGACGAAGTATTCGGGGGGCCCTACGAGCAGTACTTC.

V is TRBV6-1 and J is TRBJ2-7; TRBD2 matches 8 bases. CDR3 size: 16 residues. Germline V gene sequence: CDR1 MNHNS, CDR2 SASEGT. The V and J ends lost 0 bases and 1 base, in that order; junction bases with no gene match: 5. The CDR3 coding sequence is TGTGCCAGCAGTGAAGCGCTTAGCGGGGATTCCTACGAGCAGTACTTC. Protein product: CASSEALSGDSYEQYF.

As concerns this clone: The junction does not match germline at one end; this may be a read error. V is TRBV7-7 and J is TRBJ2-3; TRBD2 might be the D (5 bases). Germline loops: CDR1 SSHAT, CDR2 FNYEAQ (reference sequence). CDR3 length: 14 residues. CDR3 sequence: CASSLVGGTDTQYF. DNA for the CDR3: TGTGCTAGCAGCTTAGTCGGCGGGACAGATACGCAGTATTTT. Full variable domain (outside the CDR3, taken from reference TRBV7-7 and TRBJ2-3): GAGVSQSPRYKVTKRGQDVTLRCDPISSHATLYWYQQALGQGPEFLTYFNYEAQPDKSGLPSDRFSAERPEGSISTLTIQRTEQRDSAMYRCASSLVGGTDTQYFGPGTRLTVL.

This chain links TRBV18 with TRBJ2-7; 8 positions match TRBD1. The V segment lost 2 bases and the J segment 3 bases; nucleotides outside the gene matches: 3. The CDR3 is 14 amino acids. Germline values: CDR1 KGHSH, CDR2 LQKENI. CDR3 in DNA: TGTGCCAGCTCACCATTTGGACAGGGCTACGAGCAGTACTTC. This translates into CASSPFGQGYEQYF.

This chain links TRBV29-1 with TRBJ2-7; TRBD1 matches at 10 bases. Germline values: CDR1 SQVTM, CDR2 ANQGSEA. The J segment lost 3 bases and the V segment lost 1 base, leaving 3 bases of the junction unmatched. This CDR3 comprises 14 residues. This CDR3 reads CSVEGTGGYYEQYF. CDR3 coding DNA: TGCAGCGTTGAAGGGACAGGGGGTTACTACGAGCAGTACTTC.

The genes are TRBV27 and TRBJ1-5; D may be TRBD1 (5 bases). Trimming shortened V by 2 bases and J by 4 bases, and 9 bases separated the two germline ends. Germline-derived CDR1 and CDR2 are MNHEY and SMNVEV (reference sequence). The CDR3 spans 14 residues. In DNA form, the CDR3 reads TGTGCCAGCAGTTTACAGGGACTAAATCAGCCCCAGCATTTT. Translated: CASSLQGLNQPQHF.